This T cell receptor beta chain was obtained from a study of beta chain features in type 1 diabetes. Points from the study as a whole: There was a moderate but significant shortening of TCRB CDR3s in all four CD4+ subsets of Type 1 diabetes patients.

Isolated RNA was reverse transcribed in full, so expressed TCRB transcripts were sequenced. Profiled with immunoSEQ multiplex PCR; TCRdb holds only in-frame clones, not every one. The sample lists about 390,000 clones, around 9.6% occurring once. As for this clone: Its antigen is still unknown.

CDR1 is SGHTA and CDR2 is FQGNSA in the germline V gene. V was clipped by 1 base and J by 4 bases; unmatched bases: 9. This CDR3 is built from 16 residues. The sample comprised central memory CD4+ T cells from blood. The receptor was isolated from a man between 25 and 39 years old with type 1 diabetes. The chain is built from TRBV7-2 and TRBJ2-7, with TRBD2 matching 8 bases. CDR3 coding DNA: TGTGCCAGCAGCTTAGAGAGGGGGGTAGCGGGGTACGAGCAGTACTTC. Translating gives CASSLERGVAGYEQYF.